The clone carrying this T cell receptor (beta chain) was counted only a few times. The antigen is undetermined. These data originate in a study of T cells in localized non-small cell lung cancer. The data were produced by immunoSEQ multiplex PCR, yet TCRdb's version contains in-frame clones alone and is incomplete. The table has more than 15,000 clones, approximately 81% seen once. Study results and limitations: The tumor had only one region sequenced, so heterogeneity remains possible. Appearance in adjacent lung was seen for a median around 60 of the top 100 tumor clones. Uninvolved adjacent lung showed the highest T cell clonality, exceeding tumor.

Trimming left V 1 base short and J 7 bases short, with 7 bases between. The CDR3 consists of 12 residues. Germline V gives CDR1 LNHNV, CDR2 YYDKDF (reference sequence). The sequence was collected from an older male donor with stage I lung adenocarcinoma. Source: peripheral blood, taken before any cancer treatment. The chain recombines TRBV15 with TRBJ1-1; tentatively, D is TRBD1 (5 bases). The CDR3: CATSRVRGEAFF. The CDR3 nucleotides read TGTGCCACCAGCAGAGTTAGGGGTGAAGCTTTCTTT.